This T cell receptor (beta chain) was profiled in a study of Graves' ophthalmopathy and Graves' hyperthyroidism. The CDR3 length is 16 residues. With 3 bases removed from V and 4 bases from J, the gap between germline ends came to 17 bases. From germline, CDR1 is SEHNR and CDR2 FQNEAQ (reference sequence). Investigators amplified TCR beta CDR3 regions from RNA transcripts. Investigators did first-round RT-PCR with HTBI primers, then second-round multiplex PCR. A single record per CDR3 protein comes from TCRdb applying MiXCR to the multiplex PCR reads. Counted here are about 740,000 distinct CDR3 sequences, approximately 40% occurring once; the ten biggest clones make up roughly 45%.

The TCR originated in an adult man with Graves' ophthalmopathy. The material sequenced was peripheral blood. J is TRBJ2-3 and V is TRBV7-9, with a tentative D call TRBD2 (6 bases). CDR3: CASSLGVGGTPDTQYF. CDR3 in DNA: TGTGCCAGCAGCTTGGGTGTCGGCGGGACCCCAGATACGCAGTATTTT.